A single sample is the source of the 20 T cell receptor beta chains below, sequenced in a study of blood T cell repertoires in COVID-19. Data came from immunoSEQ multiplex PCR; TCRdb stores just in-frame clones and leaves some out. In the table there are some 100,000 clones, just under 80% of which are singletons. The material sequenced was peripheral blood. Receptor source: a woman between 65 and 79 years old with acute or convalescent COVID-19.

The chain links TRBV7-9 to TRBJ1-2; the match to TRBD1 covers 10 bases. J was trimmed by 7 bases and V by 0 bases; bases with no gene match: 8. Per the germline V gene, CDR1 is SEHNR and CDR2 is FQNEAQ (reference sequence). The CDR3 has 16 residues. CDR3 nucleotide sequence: TGTGCCAGCAGCTTAGCCTCGGGACAGGGGTTAGGTGGCTACACCTTC. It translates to CASSLASGQGLGGYTF.

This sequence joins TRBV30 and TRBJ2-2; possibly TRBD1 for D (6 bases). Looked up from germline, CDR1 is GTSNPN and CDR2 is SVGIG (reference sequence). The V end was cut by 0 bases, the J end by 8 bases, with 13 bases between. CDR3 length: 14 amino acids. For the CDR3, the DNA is TGTGCCTGGAGTGTAGGGGGTGTCCAGGGGGAGCTGTTTTTT. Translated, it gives CAWSVGGVQGELFF.

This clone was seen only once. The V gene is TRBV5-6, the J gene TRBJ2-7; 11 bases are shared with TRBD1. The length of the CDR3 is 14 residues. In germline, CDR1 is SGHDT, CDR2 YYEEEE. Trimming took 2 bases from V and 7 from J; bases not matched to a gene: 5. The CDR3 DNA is TGTGCCAGCAGCTTAGGACAGGGGGCGTGGGAGCAGTACTTC. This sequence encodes CASSLGQGAWEQYF.

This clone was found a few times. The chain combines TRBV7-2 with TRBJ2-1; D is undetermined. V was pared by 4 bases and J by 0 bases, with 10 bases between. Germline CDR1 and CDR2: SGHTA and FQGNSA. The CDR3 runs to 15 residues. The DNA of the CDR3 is TGTGCCAGCAGCTACGGTCCGAGCTCCTACAATGAGCAGTTCTTC. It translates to CASSYGPSSYNEQFF.

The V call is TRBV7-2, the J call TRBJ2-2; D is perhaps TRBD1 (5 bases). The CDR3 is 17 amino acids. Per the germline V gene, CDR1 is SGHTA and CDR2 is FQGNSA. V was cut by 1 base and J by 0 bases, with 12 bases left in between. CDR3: CASSLGRRGPNTGELFF. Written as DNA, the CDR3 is TGTGCCAGCAGCTTAGGGCGAAGGGGCCCGAACACCGGGGAGCTGTTTTTT. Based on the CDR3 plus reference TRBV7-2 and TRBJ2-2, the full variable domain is GAGVSQSPSNKVTEKGKDVELRCDPISGHTALYWYRQSLGQGLEFLIYFQGNSAPDKSGLPSDRFSAERTGGSVSTLTIQRTQQEDSAVYLCASSLGRRGPNTGELFFGEGSRLTVL.

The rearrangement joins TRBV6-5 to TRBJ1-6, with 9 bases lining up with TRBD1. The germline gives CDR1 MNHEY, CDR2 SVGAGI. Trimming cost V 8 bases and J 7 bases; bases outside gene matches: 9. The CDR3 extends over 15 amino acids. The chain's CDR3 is CASYGSGQGNSPLHF. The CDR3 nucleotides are TGTGCCAGCTACGGATCGGGACAGGGAAATTCACCCCTCCACTTT.

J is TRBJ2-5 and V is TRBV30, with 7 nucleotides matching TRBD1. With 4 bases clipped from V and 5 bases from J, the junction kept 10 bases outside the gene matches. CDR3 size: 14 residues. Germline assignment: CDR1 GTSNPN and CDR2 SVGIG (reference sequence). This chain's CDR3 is CAWNRGVGEETQYF. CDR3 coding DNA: TGTGCCTGGAACAGGGGAGTGGGAGAGGAGACCCAGTACTTC. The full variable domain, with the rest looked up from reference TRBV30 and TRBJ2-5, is SQTIHQWPATLVQPVGSPLSLECTVEGTSNPNLYWYRQAAGRGLQLLFYSVGIGQISSEVPQNLSASRPQDRQFILSSKKLLLSDSGFYLCAWNRGVGEETQYFGPGTRLLVL.

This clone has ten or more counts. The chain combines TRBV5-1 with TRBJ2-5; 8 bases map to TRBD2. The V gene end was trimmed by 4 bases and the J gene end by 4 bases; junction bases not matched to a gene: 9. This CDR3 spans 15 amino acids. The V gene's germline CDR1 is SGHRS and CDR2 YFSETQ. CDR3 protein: CASSRVAGRGETQYF. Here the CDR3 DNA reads TGCGCCAGCAGCAGGGTAGCGGGGAGGGGAGAGACCCAGTACTTC.

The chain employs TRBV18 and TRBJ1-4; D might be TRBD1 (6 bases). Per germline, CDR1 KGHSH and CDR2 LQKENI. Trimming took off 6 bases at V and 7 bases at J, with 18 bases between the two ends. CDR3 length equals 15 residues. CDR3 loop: CASSPTGIPGEKLFF. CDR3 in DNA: TGTGCCAGCTCTCCAACAGGGATACCCGGTGAAAAACTGTTTTTT.

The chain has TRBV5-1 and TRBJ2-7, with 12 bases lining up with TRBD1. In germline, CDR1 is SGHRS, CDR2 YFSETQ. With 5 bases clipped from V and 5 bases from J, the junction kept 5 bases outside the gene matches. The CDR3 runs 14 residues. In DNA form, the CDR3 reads TGCGCCAGCAGGACCGGGACAGGGGGCAACGAGCAGTACTTC. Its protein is CASRTGTGGNEQYF.

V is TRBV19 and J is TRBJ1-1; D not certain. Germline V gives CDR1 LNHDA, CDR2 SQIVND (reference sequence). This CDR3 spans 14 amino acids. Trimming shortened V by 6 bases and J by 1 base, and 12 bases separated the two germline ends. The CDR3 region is CASSEAGGNTEAFF. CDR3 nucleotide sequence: TGTGCCAGTAGCGAGGCGGGCGGGAACACTGAAGCTTTCTTT.

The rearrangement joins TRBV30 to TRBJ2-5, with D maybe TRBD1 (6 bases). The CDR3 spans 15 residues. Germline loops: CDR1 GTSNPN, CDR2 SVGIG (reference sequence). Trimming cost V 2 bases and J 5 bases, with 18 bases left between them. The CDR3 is CAWSKAAMQGETQYF. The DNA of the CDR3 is TGTGCCTGGAGTAAGGCGGCCATGCAGGGGGAGACCCAGTACTTC.

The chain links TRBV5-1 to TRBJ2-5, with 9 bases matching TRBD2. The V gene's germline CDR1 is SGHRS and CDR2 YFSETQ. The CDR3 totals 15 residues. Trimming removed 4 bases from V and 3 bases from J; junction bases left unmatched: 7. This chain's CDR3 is CASSRGGGREETQYF. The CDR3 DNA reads TGCGCCAGCAGCAGAGGGGGCGGGAGGGAAGAGACCCAGTACTTC.

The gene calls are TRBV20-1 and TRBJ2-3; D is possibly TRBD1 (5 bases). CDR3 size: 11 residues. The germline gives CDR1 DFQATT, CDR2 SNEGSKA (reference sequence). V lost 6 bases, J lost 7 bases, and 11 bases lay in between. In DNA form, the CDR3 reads TGCAGTGCGCCGGACACTAATACGCAGTATTTT. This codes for CSAPDTNTQYF.

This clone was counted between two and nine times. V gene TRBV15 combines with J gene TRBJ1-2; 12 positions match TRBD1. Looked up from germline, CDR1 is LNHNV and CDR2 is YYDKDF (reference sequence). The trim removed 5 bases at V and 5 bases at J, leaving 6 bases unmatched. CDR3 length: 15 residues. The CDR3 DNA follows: TGTGCCACCAGCGACCGGGACAGGGGGCGTTATGGCTACACCTTC. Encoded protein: CATSDRDRGRYGYTF.

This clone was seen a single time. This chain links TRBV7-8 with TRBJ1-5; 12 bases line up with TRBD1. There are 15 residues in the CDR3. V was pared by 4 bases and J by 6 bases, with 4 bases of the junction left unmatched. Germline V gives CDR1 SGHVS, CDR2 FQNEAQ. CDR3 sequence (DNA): TGTGCCAGCAGCTCCGGGACAGGGGGCGGTCAGCCCCAGCATTTT. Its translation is CASSSGTGGGQPQHF.

CDR3 DNA: TGTGCCAGCAGCTCCTCACCTGACCTAGCGGCAGATACGCAGTATTTT. As protein: CASSSSPDLAADTQYF. The rearrangement uses TRBV7-3 and TRBJ2-3, with 7 bases fitting TRBD2. Germline V gene sequence: CDR1 SGHTA, CDR2 FQGTGA. V gave up 4 bases and J gave up 4 bases; unmatched junction bases: 11. The CDR3 totals 16 residues.

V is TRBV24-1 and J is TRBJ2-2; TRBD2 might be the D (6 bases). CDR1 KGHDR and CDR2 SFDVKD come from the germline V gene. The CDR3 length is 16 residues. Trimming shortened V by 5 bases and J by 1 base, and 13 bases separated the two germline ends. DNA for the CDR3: TGTGCCACCAGTGGGGGTCCGGGGGTGAACACCGGGGAGCTGTTTTTT. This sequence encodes CATSGGPGVNTGELFF.

Here the CDR3 reads CASSPDSSEQYF. CDR3 nucleotides: TGTGCCAGCTCACCAGACAGTTCCGAGCAGTACTTC. The chain is built from TRBV18 and TRBJ2-7; a possible D gene is TRBD1 (5 bases). The CDR3 loop spans 12 amino acids. V was shortened by 2 bases and J by 6 bases, with 8 bases between the two germline ends. Germline values: CDR1 KGHSH, CDR2 LQKENI.

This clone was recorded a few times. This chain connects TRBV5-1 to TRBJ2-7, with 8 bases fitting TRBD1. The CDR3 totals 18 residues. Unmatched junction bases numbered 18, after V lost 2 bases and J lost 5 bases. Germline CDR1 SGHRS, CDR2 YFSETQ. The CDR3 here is CASSFSENRRDRFHEQYF. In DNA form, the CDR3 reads TGCGCCAGCAGCTTTTCCGAAAACCGACGGGACAGGTTCCACGAGCAGTACTTC.